This TCR beta chain is drawn from a study of T cells in Graves' hyperthyroidism and ophthalmopathy. Across the whole study: Peripheral blood was drawn at first diagnosis, prior to all treatment. Regarding the study as a whole: Researchers report that a 13 V-J model separated ophthalmopathy from stable hyperthyroidism.

The investigators amplified TCR beta CDR3 regions from RNA transcripts. HTBI primers were employed in a first-round RT-PCR of the TCR CDR3. Via MiXCR, TCRdb re-called the multiplex PCR reads, giving one row per CDR3 protein. This table has 490,000 or so distinct CDR3 sequences, just under 20% appearing once. In germline, CDR1 is SEHNR, CDR2 FQNEAQ (reference sequence). This CDR3 region has 12 residues. Under 3 months was the duration of disease in ophthalmopathy patients, who also had a Clinical Activity Score of at least 3 and a NOSPECS grade of at least 4. Pregnant or lactating patients were excluded, as were those with uncontrolled infection or other autoimmune disease. Concerning this clonotype itself: Its target is unknown. A much larger clone lies one base from this, so it may be a read error.

Sequenced: blood. This receptor was obtained from a man in his forties with Graves' ophthalmopathy. The V gene is TRBV7-9, the J gene TRBJ2-3, with D tentatively TRBD1 (5 bases). The DNA end lines up better with TRBJ1-5; the J call may be wrong. The CDR3 protein is CASSYETDTQHF. CDR3 bases: TGTGCCAGCAGCTACGAGACAGATACGCAGCATTTT.